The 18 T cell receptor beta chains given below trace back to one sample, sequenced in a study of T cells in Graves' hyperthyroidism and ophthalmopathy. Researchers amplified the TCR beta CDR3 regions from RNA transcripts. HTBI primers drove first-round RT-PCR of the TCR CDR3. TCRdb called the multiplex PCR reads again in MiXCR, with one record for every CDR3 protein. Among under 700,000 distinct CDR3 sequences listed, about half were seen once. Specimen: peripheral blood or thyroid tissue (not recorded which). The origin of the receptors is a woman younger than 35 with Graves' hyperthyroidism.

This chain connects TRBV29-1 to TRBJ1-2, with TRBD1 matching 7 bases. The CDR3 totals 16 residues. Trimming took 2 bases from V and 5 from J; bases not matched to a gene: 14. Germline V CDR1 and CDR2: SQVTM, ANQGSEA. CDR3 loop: CSVEQRGAGGDYGYTF. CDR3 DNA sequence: TGCAGCGTTGAACAACGCGGGGCAGGGGGGGATTATGGCTACACCTTC.

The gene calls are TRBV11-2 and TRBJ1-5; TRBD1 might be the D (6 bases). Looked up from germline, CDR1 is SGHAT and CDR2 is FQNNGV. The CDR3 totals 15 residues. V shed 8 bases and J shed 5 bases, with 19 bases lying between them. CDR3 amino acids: CASGWDIGSDQPQHF. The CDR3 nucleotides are TGTGCCAGCGGTTGGGACATTGGAAGCGATCAGCCCCAGCATTTT.

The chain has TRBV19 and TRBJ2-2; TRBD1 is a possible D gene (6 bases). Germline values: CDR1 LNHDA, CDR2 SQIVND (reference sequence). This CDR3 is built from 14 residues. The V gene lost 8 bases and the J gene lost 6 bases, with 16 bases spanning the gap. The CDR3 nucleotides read TGTGCCAGTCGTACGGACCAGGGGTCCGGGGAGCTGTTTTTT. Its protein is CASRTDQGSGELFF.

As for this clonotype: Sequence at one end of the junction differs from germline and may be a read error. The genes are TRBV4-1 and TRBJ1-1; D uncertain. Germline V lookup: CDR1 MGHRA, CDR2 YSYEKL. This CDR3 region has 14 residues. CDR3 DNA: TGTGCCAGCAGCCAAGGGCCAGCCAACACTGAAGCTTTCTTT. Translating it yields CASSQGPANTEAFF.

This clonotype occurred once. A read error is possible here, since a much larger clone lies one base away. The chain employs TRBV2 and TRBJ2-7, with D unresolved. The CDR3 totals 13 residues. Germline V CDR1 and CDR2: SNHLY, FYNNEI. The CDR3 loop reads CASRKDGSCEQYF. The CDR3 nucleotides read TGTGCCAGCAGGAAGGACGGTTCCTGCGAGCAGTACTTC. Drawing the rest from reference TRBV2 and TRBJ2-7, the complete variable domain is EPEVTQTPSHQVTQMGQEVILRCVPISNHLYFYWYRQILGQKVEFLVSFYNNEISEKSEIFDDQFSVERPDGSNFTLKIRSTKLEDSAMYFCASRKDGSCEQYFGPGTRLTVT.

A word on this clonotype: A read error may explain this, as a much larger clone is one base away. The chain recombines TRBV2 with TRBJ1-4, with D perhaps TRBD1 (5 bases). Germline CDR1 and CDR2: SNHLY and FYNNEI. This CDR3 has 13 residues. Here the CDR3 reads CASGRGEGEKLSF. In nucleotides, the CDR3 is TGTGCCAGCGGTAGGGGAGAGGGTGAAAAACTGTCTTTT.

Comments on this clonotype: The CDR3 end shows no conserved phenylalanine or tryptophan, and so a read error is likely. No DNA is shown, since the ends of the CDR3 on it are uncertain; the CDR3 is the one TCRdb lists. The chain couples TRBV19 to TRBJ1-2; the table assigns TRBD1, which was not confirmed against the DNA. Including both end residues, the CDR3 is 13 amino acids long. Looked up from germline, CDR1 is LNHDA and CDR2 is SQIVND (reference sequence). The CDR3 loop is CASTLGAPMATPS.

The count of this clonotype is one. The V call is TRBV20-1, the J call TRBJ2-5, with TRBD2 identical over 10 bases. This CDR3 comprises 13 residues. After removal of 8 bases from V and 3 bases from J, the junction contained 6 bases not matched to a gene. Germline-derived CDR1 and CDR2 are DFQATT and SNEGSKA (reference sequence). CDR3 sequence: CSLSLAGEETQYF. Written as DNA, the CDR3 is TGCAGTTTAAGCCTAGCGGGAGAAGAGACCCAGTACTTC.

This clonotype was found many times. The CDR3 loop is CASSPVRGTRVETQYF. The CDR3 coding sequence is TGTGCCAGCAGCCCGGTCCGAGGGACTAGGGTGGAGACCCAGTACTTC. The chain carries TRBV7-9 and TRBJ2-5, with TRBD2 identical over 8 bases. CDR3 length equals 16 residues. The ends lost 5 bases at V and 5 bases at J; junction bases unmatched: 13. Germline CDR1 reads SEHNR; CDR2 reads FQNEAQ (reference sequence).

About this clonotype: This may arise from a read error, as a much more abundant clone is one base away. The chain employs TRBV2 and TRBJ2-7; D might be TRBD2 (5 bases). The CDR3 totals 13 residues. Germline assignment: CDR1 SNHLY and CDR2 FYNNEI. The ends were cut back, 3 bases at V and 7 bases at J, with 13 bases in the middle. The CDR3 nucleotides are TGTGCCAGCAGTGACCCCGGGAACGGGGAGCAGTACTTC. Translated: CASSDPGNGEQYF.

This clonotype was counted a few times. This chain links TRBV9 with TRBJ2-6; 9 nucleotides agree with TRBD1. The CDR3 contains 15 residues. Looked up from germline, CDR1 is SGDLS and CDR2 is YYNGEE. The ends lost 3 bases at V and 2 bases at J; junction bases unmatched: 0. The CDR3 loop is CASSGQGAGANVLTF. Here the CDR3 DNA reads TGTGCCAGCAGCGGACAGGGGGCTGGGGCCAACGTCCTGACTTTC.

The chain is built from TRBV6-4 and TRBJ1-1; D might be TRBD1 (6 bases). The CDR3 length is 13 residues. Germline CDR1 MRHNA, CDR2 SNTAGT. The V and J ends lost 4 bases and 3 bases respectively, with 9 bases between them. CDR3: CASSARQDTEAFF. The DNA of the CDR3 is TGTGCCAGCAGTGCCAGACAGGACACTGAAGCTTTCTTT.

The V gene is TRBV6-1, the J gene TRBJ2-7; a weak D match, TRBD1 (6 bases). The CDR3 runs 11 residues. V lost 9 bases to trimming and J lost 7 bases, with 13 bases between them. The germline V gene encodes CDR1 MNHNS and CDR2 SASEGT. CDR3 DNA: TGTGCCAGTTCAGGGGTAAAGGAGCAGTACTTC. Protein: CASSGVKEQYF.

CDR3 region: CASRLSGTANYGYTF. CDR3 DNA sequence: TGTGCCAGCAGGCTCTCCGGGACAGCTAACTATGGCTACACCTTC. The V gene is TRBV2, the J gene TRBJ1-2; 7 bases are a match to TRBD1. Trimming took 6 bases from V and 0 from J; bases not matched to a gene: 7. This CDR3 spans 15 amino acids. Germline V gene lookup returns CDR1 SNHLY and CDR2 FYNNEI. Variable domain in full (rest from reference TRBV2 and TRBJ1-2): EPEVTQTPSHQVTQMGQEVILRCVPISNHLYFYWYRQILGQKVEFLVSFYNNEISEKSEIFDDQFSVERPDGSNFTLKIRSTKLEDSAMYFCASRLSGTANYGYTFGSGTRLTVV.

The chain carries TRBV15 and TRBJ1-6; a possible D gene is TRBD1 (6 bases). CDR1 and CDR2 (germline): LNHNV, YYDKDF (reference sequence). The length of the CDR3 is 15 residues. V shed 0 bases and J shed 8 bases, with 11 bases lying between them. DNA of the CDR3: TGTGCCACCAGCAGAGATGGCCAGGGGTATTCACCCCTCCACTTT. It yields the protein CATSRDGQGYSPLHF.

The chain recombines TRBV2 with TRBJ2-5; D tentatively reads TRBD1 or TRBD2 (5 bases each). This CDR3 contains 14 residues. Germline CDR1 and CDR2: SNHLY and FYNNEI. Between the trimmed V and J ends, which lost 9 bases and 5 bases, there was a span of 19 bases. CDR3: CARELERGRETQYF. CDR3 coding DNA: TGTGCCAGAGAGTTGGAGAGGGGTAGGGAGACCCAGTACTTC.

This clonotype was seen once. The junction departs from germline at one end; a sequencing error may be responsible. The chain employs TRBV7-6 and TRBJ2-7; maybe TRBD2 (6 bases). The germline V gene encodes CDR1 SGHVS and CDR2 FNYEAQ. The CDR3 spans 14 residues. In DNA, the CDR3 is TGTGCCAGCAGCGAAACCGGGAGCTCCTACGGGCAGTACTTC. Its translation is CASSETGSSYGQYF.

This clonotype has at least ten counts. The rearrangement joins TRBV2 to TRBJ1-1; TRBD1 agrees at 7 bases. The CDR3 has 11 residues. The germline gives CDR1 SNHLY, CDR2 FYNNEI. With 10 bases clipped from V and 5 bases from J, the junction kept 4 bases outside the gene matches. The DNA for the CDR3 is TGTGCCACCACAGGGGAAACTGAAGCTTTCTTT. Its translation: CATTGETEAFF.